The 28 T cell receptor beta chains in this list originate from one sample, sequenced in a study of T-cell memory formation after mild COVID-19. TCRdb redid the calling of the 5' RACE reads with MiXCR, one entry per CDR3 protein. The sample contains hundreds of thousands of distinct CDR3 sequences, roughly 16% of which appear only once. Material for sequencing was PBMCs or a T cell subset sorted from them (not recorded which). These TCRs come from a man aged 18 to 29 who had mild COVID-19 (a few samples of this study predate the infection). Cell type and time point are not known.

The rearrangement links TRBV15 to TRBJ2-3; D is possibly TRBD1 (5 bases). Trimming shortened V by 5 bases and J by 4 bases, and 10 bases separated the two germline ends. From germline, CDR1 is LNHNV and CDR2 YYDKDF (reference sequence). The CDR3 extends over 13 amino acids. The CDR3, as DNA: TGTGCCACCAGCCCAAGGGGTCCAGATACGCAGTATTTT. This gives the protein CATSPRGPDTQYF.

The gene calls are TRBV5-1 and TRBJ2-5; D remains ambiguous. The germline V gene has CDR1 SGHRS and CDR2 YFSETQ. V lost 5 bases and J lost 1, with 12 bases in between. This CDR3 comprises 14 residues. The CDR3 DNA sequence: TGCGCCAGCAGGGCTTCAACGGGCCAAGAGACCCAGTACTTC. This translates into CASRASTGQETQYF. Full variable domain (outside the CDR3, taken from reference TRBV5-1 and TRBJ2-5): KAGVTQTPRYLIKTRGQQVTLSCSPISGHRSVSWYQQTPGQGLQFLFEYFSETQRNKGNFPGRFSGRQFSNSRSEMNVSTLELGDSALYLCASRASTGQETQYFGPGTRLLVL.

This clonotype appeared a few times. The chain combines TRBV29-1 with TRBJ2-5; TRBD1 agrees at 9 bases. The CDR3 has 13 amino acids. Unmatched junction bases numbered 4, after V lost 6 bases and J lost 2 bases. Per germline, CDR1 SQVTM and CDR2 ANQGSEA. CDR3 nucleotides: TGCAGCGTCTCACAGGGGGCTCAAGAGACCCAGTACTTC. As protein: CSVSQGAQETQYF.

This clonotype was seen a few times. The chain has TRBV18 and TRBJ2-5; D unclear. CDR3 size: 13 residues. Germline V gene data show CDR1 as KGHSH and CDR2 as LQKENI. Deletions cut 0 bases from V and 1 base from J, with 3 bases between. The CDR3 here is CASSPPFQETQYF. The CDR3 region has the DNA TGTGCCAGCTCACCACCCTTCCAAGAGACCCAGTACTTC.

This clonotype was observed many times. The chain uses TRBV5-1 and TRBJ2-5; D is perhaps TRBD1 (6 bases). Trimming pared 2 bases from V and 7 bases from J, leaving 15 bases between. The CDR3 has 14 amino acids. Germline CDR1 reads SGHRS; CDR2 reads YFSETQ. CDR3 in amino acids: CASSFEGHMRTQYF. The CDR3 DNA is TGCGCCAGCAGCTTCGAGGGACACATGAGGACCCAGTACTTC.

The chain joins TRBV4-2 to TRBJ1-2; 8 bases fit TRBD1. The CDR3 spans 17 residues. Germline V CDR1 and CDR2: LGHNA, YNFKEQ. With 4 bases clipped from V and 6 bases from J, the junction kept 16 bases outside the gene matches. The CDR3 loop is CASSPMTDRGLFDGYTF. The CDR3, as DNA: TGTGCCAGCAGCCCTATGACCGACAGGGGACTGTTTGATGGCTACACCTTC.

The chain carries TRBV27 and TRBJ2-1; no definite D call. V gave up 6 bases and J gave up 11 bases, with 14 bases separating them. The CDR3 contains 12 residues. From germline, CDR1 is MNHEY and CDR2 SMNVEV (reference sequence). The CDR3 DNA reads TGTGCCAGCAGCCATACGGACGAAAAGCAGTTCTTC. This translates into CASSHTDEKQFF.

This rearrangement joins TRBV27 to TRBJ1-1; D uncertain. V lost 6 bases and J 3 bases, leaving 5 bases between the germline ends. From germline, CDR1 is MNHEY and CDR2 SMNVEV (reference sequence). This CDR3 comprises 11 residues. CDR3 residues: CASRGYTEAFF. The CDR3 nucleotides are TGTGCCAGCAGGGGGTACACTGAAGCTTTCTTT.

In this sample, this clonotype turned up many times. The gene calls are TRBV10-3 and TRBJ2-1, with TRBD2 identical over 7 bases. The CDR3 loop spans 16 amino acids. The germline gives CDR1 ENHRY, CDR2 SYGVKD. The junction had 10 bases not matched to a gene; V was cut back by 3 bases and J by 5 bases. In DNA, the CDR3 is TGTGCCATCAGTGATGAAGGCGGGGGAATCAACAATGAGCAGTTCTTC. The encoded protein is CAISDEGGGINNEQFF.

This clonotype was picked up a small number of times. This sequence joins TRBV6-5 and TRBJ2-5; D is perhaps TRBD1 (6 bases). The CDR3 has 14 amino acids. The germline CDR1 and CDR2 sequences are MNHEY and SVGAGI. Trimming took off 5 bases at V and 4 bases at J, with 14 bases between the two ends. The CDR3 nucleotides read TGTGCCAGCAGTATAGTTGGGGGCGGAGAGACCCAGTACTTC. It specifies CASSIVGGGETQYF.

This clonotype was observed at least ten times. V is TRBV5-1 and J is TRBJ1-1; no definite D call. Germline CDR1 is SGHRS and CDR2 is YFSETQ. Trimming took 4 bases from V and 5 from J, leaving 12 bases between them. This CDR3 comprises 13 residues. CDR3 region: CASSQMDGTEAFF. The CDR3 nucleotides are TGCGCCAGCAGCCAGATGGACGGGACTGAAGCTTTCTTT. The variable domain in full, with the rest retrieved from reference TRBV5-1 and TRBJ1-1, is KAGVTQTPRYLIKTRGQQVTLSCSPISGHRSVSWYQQTPGQGLQFLFEYFSETQRNKGNFPGRFSGRQFSNSRSEMNVSTLELGDSALYLCASSQMDGTEAFFGQGTRLTVV.

The chain employs TRBV20-1 and TRBJ1-1; 7 nucleotides match TRBD1. Looked up from germline, CDR1 is DFQATT and CDR2 is SNEGSKA (reference sequence). The CDR3 is made up of 12 amino acids. CDR3 nucleotide sequence: TGCAGCCCCAGGCAGGGGGTCACTGAAGCTTTCTTT. This codes for CSPRQGVTEAFF.

The chain has TRBV21-1 and TRBJ1-5; TRBD1, the table's D call, lacks a check against the DNA. TRBV21-1 constitutes a pseudogene. The CDR3 contains 17 residues. CDR3: CASSIRRGTEINQPQHF. The CDR3 nucleotides are TGTGCCAGCAGCATCCGGAGAGGGACAGAGATAAATCAGCCCCAGCATTTT.

The chain couples TRBV11-2 to TRBJ2-3; D ambiguous. Trimming shortened V by 3 bases and J by 2 bases, and 12 bases separated the two germline ends. The germline V gene has CDR1 SGHAT and CDR2 FQNNGV. This CDR3 comprises 15 residues. This CDR3 is CASSFKPFPTDTQYF. The CDR3 DNA reads TGTGCCAGCAGCTTTAAACCATTCCCCACAGATACGCAGTATTTT.

This clonotype has more than one count but fewer than ten. This chain uses TRBV6-2 or TRBV6-3 with TRBJ2-2, with 7 nucleotides matching TRBD1. CDR3 length equals 16 residues. Per germline, CDR1 MNHEY and CDR2 SVGEGT. V shed 4 bases and J 2 bases; nucleotides not matched to a gene: 7. CDR3 sequence reads: CASSSPGQLNTGELFF. For the CDR3, the DNA is TGTGCCAGCAGTTCTCCGGGACAGCTAAACACCGGGGAGCTGTTTTTT.

The rearrangement joins TRBV6-1 to TRBJ2-7; D gene ambiguous. The CDR3 runs to 14 residues. Germline V gene sequence: CDR1 MNHNS, CDR2 SASEGT. V lost 4 bases, J lost 3 bases, and 13 bases lay in between. The CDR3, as DNA: TGTGCCAGCAGTGGCGGCTCTCTAGTCTACGAGCAGTACTTC. Translation: CASSGGSLVYEQYF.

This clonotype was recorded a few times. The genes are TRBV7-9 and TRBJ2-3, with D uncertain. The CDR3 runs to 12 residues. Germline loops: CDR1 SEHNR, CDR2 FQNEAQ (reference sequence). V shed 7 bases and J shed 7 bases, with 12 bases lying between them. In DNA form, the CDR3 reads TGTGCCAGCACCACTTCGTACTATACGCAGTATTTT. It specifies CASTTSYYTQYF.

There are a few counts of this clonotype. V usage is TRBV5-1 and J usage is TRBJ2-3; TRBD2 agrees at 12 bases. CDR3 size: 15 residues. Germline CDR1 SGHRS, CDR2 YFSETQ. The V segment lost 4 bases and the J segment 7 bases; nucleotides outside the gene matches: 7. The CDR3 DNA is TGCGCCAGCAGCCCTCCGACTAGCGGGGGAAATACGCAGTATTTT. Translation: CASSPPTSGGNTQYF.

The J gene is TRBJ1-2, the V gene TRBV5-1; unclear D gene. CDR3 size: 14 residues. The V end lost 4 bases, the J end lost 1 base, and 11 bases lay between the germline ends. Germline CDR1 and CDR2: SGHRS and YFSETQ. The CDR3 sequence is CASSPQNSNYGYTF. The CDR3 nucleotides are TGCGCCAGCAGCCCTCAGAACAGTAACTATGGCTACACCTTC.

Only a few counts were recorded for this clonotype. The V and J genes are TRBV19 and TRBJ2-3; weak D call: TRBD2 (6 bases). CDR1 and CDR2 (germline): LNHDA, SQIVND (reference sequence). Trimming removed 5 bases at V and 0 bases at J, with 9 bases between. The CDR3 is 14 amino acids. DNA of the CDR3: TGTGCCAGTAGTCCCGGGACTAGCACAGATACGCAGTATTTT. Encoded protein: CASSPGTSTDTQYF.

This clonotype was picked up a small number of times. The chain couples TRBV7-2 to TRBJ1-3, with 9 bases aligning to TRBD1. V was pared by 7 bases and J by 4 bases, with 8 bases of the junction left unmatched. The V gene's germline CDR1 is SGHTA and CDR2 FQGNSA. The CDR3 length is 15 residues. The CDR3 protein is CASTLGTGRGNTIYF. In nucleotides, the CDR3 is TGTGCCAGCACTCTCGGGACAGGGAGAGGAAACACCATATATTTT.

This clonotype came up many times. The chain links TRBV7-9 to TRBJ2-7; D is uncertain. CDR1 SEHNR and CDR2 FQNEAQ come from the germline V gene (reference sequence). This CDR3 comprises 12 residues. Between the trimmed V and J ends, which lost 3 bases and 2 bases, there was a span of 5 bases. CDR3 DNA: TGTGCCAGCAGCTTCGGACCCTACGAGCAGTACTTC. Amino acid sequence: CASSFGPYEQYF. Complete variable domain (other parts from reference TRBV7-9 and TRBJ2-7): DTGVSQNPRHKITKRGQNVTFRCDPISEHNRLYWYRQTLGQGPEFLTYFQNEAQLEKSRLLSDRFSAERPKGSFSTLEIQRTEQGDSAMYLCASSFGPYEQYFGPGTRLTVT.

The gene calls are TRBV15 and TRBJ2-7; possible D gene TRBD1, 5 bases. V dropped 1 base and J dropped 2 bases, with 9 bases sitting between them. Per germline, CDR1 LNHNV and CDR2 YYDKDF (reference sequence). There are 14 residues in the CDR3. The CDR3 protein is CATSRGAGPYEQYF. CDR3 coding DNA: TGTGCCACCAGCAGAGGGGCAGGGCCCTACGAGCAGTACTTC.

The V and J genes are TRBV5-1 and TRBJ2-6; D is unresolved. The CDR3 runs to 15 residues. The germline CDR1 and CDR2 sequences are SGHRS and YFSETQ. V lost 2 bases, J lost 1 base, and 7 bases lay in between. CDR3 in amino acids: CASSFAASGANVLTF. CDR3 nucleotide sequence: TGCGCCAGCAGCTTTGCGGCTTCTGGGGCCAACGTCCTGACTTTC.

The chain is built from TRBV5-1 and TRBJ2-4, with D maybe TRBD1 (7 bases). This CDR3 region has 14 residues. The V and J ends lost 0 bases and 7 bases respectively, with 11 bases between them. CDR1 and CDR2 from the germline V gene are SGHRS and YFSETQ. Here the CDR3 DNA reads TGCGCCAGCAGCTTGGGTTCAGGGGGGAACATTCAGTACTTC. Encoded protein: CASSLGSGGNIQYF.

In this sample, this clonotype turned up many times. Mismatch with germline at one junction end may stem from a read error. This sequence joins TRBV7-2 and TRBJ2-5; D call uncertain. The CDR3 has 8 amino acids. Germline CDR1 SGHTA, CDR2 FQGNSA. As DNA, the CDR3 is TGTGCCAGCAGCTTAGTCAACTTC. This encodes CASSLVNF.

This clonotype turned up a few times. The junction shows a germline mismatch at one end, possibly a read error. DNA for the CDR3: TGTGCAAGCAGCTTAGTAGTTGTCTTTTCGGGGCCCGGGGCTGGGGCCAACGTCCTGACTTTC. It is translated as CASSLVVVFSGPGAGANVLTF. V and J are TRBV7-8 and TRBJ2-6; tentatively, D is TRBD1 or TRBD2 (5 bases each). CDR1 and CDR2 from the germline V gene are SGHVS and FQNEAQ. The CDR3 runs 21 residues.

V is TRBV5-1 and J is TRBJ1-6, with 8 nucleotides matching TRBD1. There are 16 residues in the CDR3. From germline, CDR1 is SGHRS and CDR2 YFSETQ. V gave up 3 bases and J gave up 6 bases; unmatched junction bases: 8. The CDR3 here is CASSSNTGGSNSPLHF. The CDR3 coding sequence is TGCGCCAGCAGCTCAAACACAGGGGGTAGTAATTCACCCCTCCACTTT.